This TCR beta chain was obtained from a study of human T cells and chemical hapten exposure. Time point noted: patch test 3, about 24 weeks after DPC sensitization. Treatment specified: therapeutic diphenylcyclopropenone sensitization with weekly scalp DPC. TCRdb reprocessed the RACE reads with MiXCR, giving one entry per CDR3 protein. There are some 91,000 distinct CDR3 sequences in the sample; 27% occur only once, and 10% to 13% lies in the top ten. V lost 0 bases to trimming and J lost 4 bases, with 6 bases between them. From germline, CDR1 is LGHDT and CDR2 YNNKEL (reference sequence). This CDR3 contains 13 residues.

Sequences were derived from whole blood, sampled in connection with sensitization to the hapten diphenylcyclopropenone (DPC). The source of this sequence is a middle-aged man with alopecia areata. Some clones in this sample may be carry-over from other donors' samples. The genes are TRBV3-1 and TRBJ1-2; D not certain. The CDR3 DNA reads as TGTGCCAGCAGCCAAGAAGGCACCTATGGCTACACCTTC. This gives the protein CASSQEGTYGYTF.